The T cell receptor (beta chain) under discussion was sequenced for a study of high-grade serous ovarian cancer treatment subgroups (TCRdb year 2021). With regard to the full study: A mean of roughly 15,000 reads and 7,000 to 8,500 unique TCR beta rearrangements per sample was generated by sequencing. The study examined TCR beta repertoires in high-grade serous ovarian cancer patients who were grouped under a laparoscopic triage algorithm by complete gross resection or by neoadjuvant chemotherapy response. The cohort comprised approximately 30 patients: some 10 with no residual disease after primary surgery (R0), some 10 excellent NACT responders, and some 10 poor NACT responders. One primary tumor sample and two metastatic tumor samples were collected from each patient, for a total of fewer than 100 samples.

As to this clone: Its antigen has not been determined. Base qualities were left out, and no much larger clone turns up one base away.

Results the study describes overall, beyond this receptor: Tumors from the same patient had repertoire similarity ranging from roughly 0.095 to 0.8, while tumors from different patients showed almost no similarity. Because bulk tumor TCR sequencing provided no spatial information, insight into HGSC tumor complexity and diversity was limited. TCR repertoire analyses focused on CDR3; CDR1 and CDR2 were not analyzed. TCR clonal relatedness was found to be positively correlated with neoantigen level and, by trend, with copy number variation and mutation load derived from whole-genome sequencing.

The approximately 98 tumor samples underwent high-throughput TCR profiling using ImmunoSEQ. For the original study's pipeline: To measure repertoire diversity, the metrics used were richness (unique productive sequences), clonality, evenness and relatedness, and the Bhattacharyya coefficient was used to assess similarity between samples. In a sensitivity analysis, TCRs with fewer than two reads were excluded, and consistent conclusions were obtained. Imported from immuneACCESS, the table was reduced by TCRdb to in-frame sequences with V and J called. These copies leave out some clones; in studies compared against another copy, an unresolved V gene accounts for under half, and the cause of the remainder is not known. V and J calls and clone size are copied from that table; D and trimming were computed from the DNA. This sample lists roughly 4,500 clones; roughly three quarters were detected once. Of the sample, 12% falls within the top ten clones.

The CDR3 measures 13 amino acids from cysteine to phenylalanine. CDR3 DNA is the only sequence kept; it has 39 bases, read in frame from the first base. V ends up 6 bases short and J 4 bases short, with an unmatched junction base count of 3. The germline V gene encodes CDR1 MGHDK and CDR2 SYGVNS. Tumor samples were collected prior to definitive surgery or chemotherapy. The MD Anderson Biospecimen Extraction Resource handled genomic DNA extraction, while the MD Anderson Cancer Genomics Laboratory carried out the TCR sequencing. The receptor comes from a human donor with high-grade serous ovarian cancer. The sample comprised tumor tissue. In this chain, TRBV25-1 is recombined with TRBJ2-4; 7 central nucleotides agree with TRBD2. The nucleotide sequence is TGTGCCAGCAGCCCGGGACTAAAAAACATTCAGTACTTC. It codes for CASSPGLKNIQYF.